Following are 24 T cell receptor beta chains from one sample sequenced in a study of T cell responses to AZD1222 COVID-19 vaccine. The table came from immunoSEQ multiplex PCR; TCRdb's copy has only in-frame clones and leaves some out. In the table there are under 200,000 clones, about 89% of which are singletons. This material consisted of peripheral blood, taken on day 0 of MenACWY control vaccination. These receptors all stem from an adult in good health.

The V call is TRBV28, the J call TRBJ2-7; 7 positions agree with TRBD2. The CDR3 has 15 residues. CDR1 is MDHEN, CDR2 SYDVKM, per germline. Trimming at V came to 2 bases and at J to 3 bases, leaving 7 bases not matched to a gene. This CDR3 reads CASSLGSGGNYEQYF. In DNA form, the CDR3 reads TGTGCCAGCAGTTTAGGTTCGGGGGGAAACTACGAGCAGTACTTC.

The J gene is TRBJ1-1, the V gene TRBV19; a possible D gene is TRBD1 (6 bases). This CDR3 is 14 amino acids long. V was trimmed by 7 bases and J by 1 base, leaving 13 bases between them. CDR1 and CDR2 from the germline V gene are LNHDA and SQIVND (reference sequence). The CDR3 DNA follows: TGTGCCAGTAAAACGGGACACCAGAACACTGAAGCTTTCTTT. It encodes CASKTGHQNTEAFF.

This clone was detected a few times. The rearrangement links TRBV19 to TRBJ2-3; 12 nucleotides line up with TRBD2. There are 21 residues in the CDR3. Trimming cost V 6 bases and J 4 bases; bases outside gene matches: 23. Germline-derived CDR1 and CDR2 are LNHDA and SQIVND (reference sequence). CDR3: CASSPVRQPGLAGGRSDTQYF. CDR3 nucleotide sequence: TGTGCCAGTAGCCCCGTCCGGCAGCCAGGGCTAGCGGGAGGGAGGTCAGATACGCAGTATTTT.

The chain combines TRBV5-6 with TRBJ1-1; TRBD1 is a possible D gene (6 bases). Trimming stripped 2 bases from V and 0 bases from J, with 8 bases between. The CDR3 extends over 14 amino acids. CDR1 SGHDT and CDR2 YYEEEE come from the germline V gene. In DNA form, the CDR3 reads TGTGCCAGCAGCTTCCGGACAGTGAACACTGAAGCTTTCTTT. The encoded protein is CASSFRTVNTEAFF.

The chain uses TRBV30 and TRBJ1-1, with D unresolved. Trimming took off 2 bases at V and 5 bases at J, with 6 bases between the two ends. Germline CDR1 and CDR2: GTSNPN and SVGIG (reference sequence). There are 11 residues in the CDR3. The CDR3 region is CAWSPGTEAFF. The CDR3 DNA sequence: TGTGCCTGGAGTCCCGGGACTGAAGCTTTCTTT.

V gene TRBV9 combines with J gene TRBJ2-2; no clear D gene. Trimming stripped 0 bases from V and 4 bases from J, with 10 bases between. This CDR3 region has 15 residues. Per the germline V gene, CDR1 is SGDLS and CDR2 is YYNGEE. The CDR3 reads CASSVDGSSTGELFF. CDR3 bases: TGTGCCAGCAGCGTAGATGGCAGCTCCACCGGGGAGCTGTTTTTT.

The chain carries TRBV12-3 or TRBV12-4 and TRBJ2-7; D is unclear. This CDR3 region has 13 residues. Trimming took off 5 bases at V and 6 bases at J, with 14 bases between the two ends. CDR3 coding DNA: TGTGCCAGCAGTACAAACTCAGGTTCCGAGCAGTACTTC. Protein: CASSTNSGSEQYF.

This chain connects TRBV19 to TRBJ1-6; the D gene is possibly TRBD1 (5 bases). The ends were cut back, 3 bases at V and 7 bases at J, with 16 bases in the middle. Germline V gene sequence: CDR1 LNHDA, CDR2 SQIVND (reference sequence). The CDR3 extends over 16 amino acids. CDR3 region: CASSIPPGTMNSPLHF. In DNA, the CDR3 is TGTGCCAGTAGTATCCCGCCAGGGACCATGAATTCACCCCTCCACTTT. The full variable domain, in which reference TRBV19 and TRBJ1-6 provide the parts outside the CDR3, is DGGITQSPKYLFRKEGQNVTLSCEQNLNHDAMYWYRQDPGQGLRLIYYSQIVNDFQKGDIAEGYSVSREKKESFPLTVTSAQKNPTAFYLCASSIPPGTMNSPLHFGNGTRLTVT.

J is TRBJ2-7 and V is TRBV7-8; no firm D call. V lost 5 bases and J 4 bases, leaving 6 bases between the germline ends. In germline, CDR1 is SGHVS, CDR2 FQNEAQ. CDR3 length equals 11 residues. CDR3 sequence: CASSLQYEQYF. CDR3 DNA: TGTGCCAGCAGCCTACAATACGAGCAGTACTTC.

The rearrangement uses TRBV6-4 and TRBJ2-3; tentatively, D is TRBD1 or TRBD2 (5 bases each). Trimming left V 0 bases short and J 8 bases short, with 9 bases between. This CDR3 contains 13 residues. Germline V lookup: CDR1 MRHNA, CDR2 SNTAGT. In DNA form, the CDR3 reads TGTGCCAGCAGTGACTCGGGGGTTGGTACGCAGTATTTT. Amino acid sequence: CASSDSGVGTQYF.

This clone was observed a handful of times. This chain connects TRBV9 to TRBJ1-2, with D perhaps TRBD1 (6 bases). The CDR3 has 15 amino acids. The V end was cut by 2 bases, the J end by 8 bases, with 19 bases between. The V gene's germline CDR1 is SGDLS and CDR2 YYNGEE. The CDR3: CASSVGGTSYGGYTF. In nucleotides, the CDR3 is TGTGCCAGCAGCGTGGGAGGGACATCATACGGCGGCTACACCTTC.

This chain connects TRBV14 to TRBJ2-5, with D tentatively TRBD1 (5 bases). CDR3 length equals 13 residues. Trimming stripped 11 bases from V and 3 bases from J, with 16 bases between. Germline V lookup: CDR1 SGHDN, CDR2 FVKESK. This CDR3 reads CAGAVAQKETQYF. For the CDR3, the DNA is TGTGCCGGGGCGGTCGCCCAGAAAGAGACCCAGTACTTC.

This chain uses TRBV4-1 with TRBJ2-2; 11 positions match TRBD2. The V gene's germline CDR1 is MGHRA and CDR2 YSYEKL. The CDR3 extends over 16 amino acids. V gave up 4 bases and J gave up 8 bases; unmatched junction bases: 9. The CDR3 DNA sequence: TGCGCCAGCAGCCTTAGCGGGGGGGCCGGTTATGGGGAGCTGTTTTTT. Its protein is CASSLSGGAGYGELFF.

This chain joins TRBV6-5 and TRBJ2-1; D may correspond to TRBD1 or TRBD2 (5 bases each). CDR1 is MNHEY and CDR2 is SVGAGI in the germline V gene. This CDR3 has 15 residues. The V end lost 6 bases, the J end lost 7 bases, and 19 bases lay between the germline ends. CDR3 bases: TGTGCCAGCAGGGAGTCCAGCACGGGGCTAAATGAGCAGTTCTTC. Translated, it gives CASRESSTGLNEQFF.

This chain joins TRBV7-2 and TRBJ2-7, with 8 bases matching TRBD2. There are 14 residues in the CDR3. V dropped 4 bases and J dropped 5; count of bases not matched to a gene: 7. Germline CDR1 is SGHTA and CDR2 is FQGNSA. CDR3 in DNA: TGTGCCAGCAGCTGGCGCGGGGGGCGCAACGAGCAGTACTTC. The encoded protein is CASSWRGGRNEQYF.

This clone was seen a few times. The chain uses TRBV14 and TRBJ1-1; unclear D gene. V lost 4 bases, J lost 9 bases, and 15 bases lay in between. The germline CDR1 and CDR2 sequences are SGHDN and FVKESK. The CDR3 loop spans 13 amino acids. The CDR3 protein is CASSPLTDPKAFF. The CDR3 region has the DNA TGTGCCAGCAGCCCACTGACGGACCCAAAAGCTTTCTTT. The whole variable domain, filled in from reference TRBV14 and TRBJ1-1, reads EAGVTQFPSHSVIEKGQTVTLRCDPISGHDNLYWYRRVMGKEIKFLLHFVKESKQDESGMPNNRFLAERTGGTYSTLKVQPAELEDSGVYFCASSPLTDPKAFFGQGTRLTVV.

The chain joins TRBV6-5 to TRBJ2-7; D remains unclear. Looked up from germline, CDR1 is MNHEY and CDR2 is SVGAGI. The V end lost 4 bases, the J end lost 0 bases, and 7 bases lay between the germline ends. The CDR3 totals 13 residues. CDR3 nucleotide sequence: TGTGCCAGCAGTTGGGGTCCCTCCTACGAGCAGTACTTC. It is translated as CASSWGPSYEQYF.

The chain combines TRBV29-1 with TRBJ2-7, with a tentative D call TRBD1 (5 bases). V was trimmed by 4 bases and J by 5 bases, leaving 15 bases between them. CDR1 and CDR2 (germline): SQVTM, ANQGSEA. CDR3 length: 13 amino acids. Written as DNA, the CDR3 is TGCAGCGTTGGTGGCAGGGCCAGGGACGAGCAGTACTTC. The encoded protein is CSVGGRARDEQYF.

The CDR3 protein is CASSLAGSYNEQFF. The CDR3 nucleotides read TGTGCCAGCAGCTTAGCGGGTAGCTACAATGAGCAGTTCTTC. V and J are TRBV7-2 and TRBJ2-1; no clear D. Germline lookup yields CDR1 SGHTA and CDR2 FQGNSA. Trimming took 0 bases from V and 3 from J, leaving 6 bases between them. This CDR3 has 14 residues.

Points on this clone: Additional DNA sequences in this sample encode the identical CDR3. The chain recombines TRBV5-4 with TRBJ2-1; TRBD1 matches 8 bases. The CDR3 has 15 amino acids. Germline V gene sequence: CDR1 SGHNT, CDR2 YYREEE (reference sequence). J lost 1 base, V lost 4 bases, and 4 bases had no gene match. CDR3 loop: CASSPDRASYNEQFF. Written as DNA, the CDR3 is TGTGCCAGCAGCCCGGACAGGGCGTCCTACAATGAGCAGTTCTTC.

The V and J genes are TRBV4-2 and TRBJ2-7, with 10 bases that match TRBD2. The germline V gene has CDR1 LGHNA and CDR2 YNFKEQ. The CDR3 has 18 amino acids. Trimming at V came to 1 base and at J to 6 bases, leaving 15 bases not matched to a gene. For the CDR3, the DNA is TGTGCCAGCAGCCAAGGGGCCCCCCTAGCGGGGGTTACTAGCGAGCAGTACTTC. Amino acids: CASSQGAPLAGVTSEQYF.

This chain links TRBV20-1 with TRBJ2-7, with D perhaps matching TRBD2 (6 bases). Per the germline V gene, CDR1 is DFQATT and CDR2 is SNEGSKA (reference sequence). V was pared by 3 bases and J by 0 bases, with 15 bases between. This CDR3 region has 15 residues. CDR3 in DNA: TGCAGTGCTAGTCCCCTAGCGCGGGCCTCCTACGAGCAGTACTTC. Encoded protein: CSASPLARASYEQYF.

This chain connects TRBV28 to TRBJ1-2; no reliable D call. Germline values: CDR1 MDHEN, CDR2 SYDVKM. V gave up 3 bases and J gave up 3 bases, with 14 bases separating them. The CDR3 covers 15 residues. The CDR3 region is CASSLSLAQHYGYTF. The CDR3 DNA reads as TGTGCCAGCAGTTTGAGCTTGGCCCAACACTATGGCTACACCTTC.

The CDR3 nucleotides are TGTGCCAGCAGCCCGACAGGGGCAGTGACGGGCTACACCTTC. It specifies CASSPTGAVTGYTF. V and J are TRBV7-3 and TRBJ1-2, with 8 positions matching TRBD1. Trimming cost V 5 bases and J 8 bases; bases outside gene matches: 10. The CDR3 is 14 residues long. The V gene's germline CDR1 is SGHTA and CDR2 FQGTGA.